This is a list of T cell receptor beta chains from one sample in a study of blood T cell repertoires in COVID-19. Sequenced by immunoSEQ multiplex PCR; TCRdb stores in-frame clones only, minus some. The sample carries 260,000 or so clones, around 90% recorded once. Sequenced input: peripheral blood. Receptors originate from a human donor in a cohort sampled during active COVID-19. CDR3s include the opening cysteine and the closing phenylalanine or tryptophan. D genes are given only for firm matches. The size entry is marked missing in some rows and otherwise reads once, few, many or a size class.

J gene: TRBJ2-7; D gene: NA; clone size: NA; V gene: TRBV4-2; CDR3 protein: CASSQAEGPSSYEQYF; CDR3 DNA: TGTGCCAGCAGCCAAGCTGAGGGCCCTAGCTCCTACGAGCAGTACTTC
J gene: TRBJ1-5; D gene: NA; clone size: NA; V gene: TRBV6-5; CDR3 protein: CASSYGKNQPQHF; CDR3 DNA: TGTGCCAGCAGTTACGGCAAGAATCAGCCCCAGCATTTT
J gene: TRBJ1-6; D gene: TRBD1; clone size: NA; V gene: TRBV18; CDR3 protein: CASSNRDSYNSPLHF; CDR3 DNA: TGTGCCAGCTCAAACCGGGACAGTTATAATTCACCCCTCCACTTT
J gene: TRBJ1-5; D gene: NA; clone size: NA; V gene: TRBV10-3; CDR3 protein: CAISESGRQNQPQHF; CDR3 DNA: TGTGCCATCAGTGAGTCCGGGCGACAGAATCAGCCCCAGCATTTT
J gene: TRBJ1-5; D gene: NA; clone size: few; V gene: TRBV19; CDR3 protein: CASSAPGASNQPQHF; CDR3 DNA: TGTGCCAGTAGCGCCCCAGGGGCTAGCAATCAGCCCCAGCATTTT
J gene: TRBJ2-7; D gene: TRBD2; clone size: NA; V gene: TRBV6-1; CDR3 protein: CASSEPGTISYEQYF; CDR3 DNA: TGTGCCAGCAGTGAACCCGGGACTATCTCCTACGAGCAGTACTTC
J gene: TRBJ1-2; D gene: TRBD1; clone size: NA; V gene: TRBV6-5; CDR3 protein: CASSYGWRGRNYGYTF; CDR3 DNA: TGTGCCAGCAGTTACGGGTGGAGGGGGCGGAACTATGGCTACACCTTC
J gene: TRBJ1-4; D gene: TRBD1; clone size: NA; V gene: TRBV7-9; CDR3 protein: CASSSPGQGGEKLFF; CDR3 DNA: TGTGCCAGCAGTTCTCCGGGACAGGGAGGAGAAAAACTGTTTTTT
J gene: TRBJ2-7; D gene: NA; clone size: NA; V gene: TRBV19; CDR3 protein: CASSQSYEQYF; CDR3 DNA: TGTGCCAGTAGTCAGTCCTACGAGCAGTACTTC
J gene: TRBJ2-1; D gene: TRBD2; clone size: NA; V gene: TRBV30; CDR3 protein: CAWSVGGLVHNEQFF; CDR3 DNA: TGTGCCTGGAGTGTAGGGGGACTAGTTCACAATGAGCAGTTCTTC
J gene: TRBJ1-3; D gene: TRBD1; clone size: NA; V gene: TRBV5-1; CDR3 protein: CASSPKGTSGGGTINTIYF; CDR3 DNA: TGCGCCAGCAGCCCTAAGGGGACTTCAGGGGGAGGTACGATAAACACCATATATTTT
J gene: TRBJ2-7; D gene: NA; clone size: NA; V gene: TRBV28; CDR3 protein: CASSFVTNVYEQYF; CDR3 DNA: TGTGCCAGCAGTTTTGTGACTAACGTATACGAGCAGTACTTC
J gene: TRBJ2-7; D gene: TRBD2; clone size: NA; V gene: TRBV7-9; CDR3 protein: CASSGQGDPGTRGNEQYF; CDR3 DNA: TGTGCCAGCAGCGGCCAGGGCGATCCCGGGACTAGGGGAAACGAGCAGTACTTC
J gene: TRBJ2-3; D gene: NA; clone size: once; V gene: TRBV7-9; CDR3 protein: CASSSQGPTDTQYF; CDR3 DNA: TGTGCCAGCAGCTCACAGGGACCAACAGATACGCAGTATTTT
J gene: TRBJ2-7; D gene: NA; clone size: few; V gene: TRBV3-1/TRBV3-2; CDR3 protein: CASSQSGYEQYF; CDR3 DNA: TGTGCCAGCAGCCAATCGGGATACGAGCAGTACTTC
J gene: TRBJ1-1; D gene: NA; clone size: NA; V gene: TRBV5-1; CDR3 protein: CASSSGEVTEAFF; CDR3 DNA: TGCGCCAGCAGCTCGGGGGAGGTCACTGAAGCTTTCTTT
J gene: TRBJ1-4; D gene: NA; clone size: NA; V gene: TRBV7-6; CDR3 protein: CASSLGVGRTNEKLFF; CDR3 DNA: TGTGCCAGCAGCTTAGGGGTAGGGCGGACAAATGAAAAACTGTTTTTT
J gene: TRBJ1-2; D gene: NA; clone size: NA; V gene: TRBV7-8; CDR3 protein: CASSLRRGADYGYTF; CDR3 DNA: TGTGCCAGCAGCCTCAGGAGGGGTGCCGACTATGGCTACACCTTC
J gene: TRBJ2-7; D gene: TRBD2; clone size: NA; V gene: TRBV27; CDR3 protein: CASSLRGGGYYEQYF; CDR3 DNA: TGTGCCAGCAGTTTGCGGGGGGGAGGCTACTACGAGCAGTACTTC
J gene: TRBJ2-7; D gene: TRBD2; clone size: once; V gene: TRBV7-2; CDR3 protein: CASSLGRGGLLYEQYF; CDR3 DNA: TGTGCCAGCAGCTTAGGGCGGGGGGGCCTACTCTACGAGCAGTACTTC
J gene: TRBJ2-1; D gene: TRBD1; clone size: NA; V gene: TRBV4-3; CDR3 protein: CASSQEPGQGAVNEQFF; CDR3 DNA: TGCGCCAGCAGCCAAGAACCAGGACAGGGGGCGGTCAATGAGCAGTTCTTC
J gene: TRBJ1-2; D gene: TRBD1; clone size: NA; V gene: TRBV19; CDR3 protein: CASSAQALTGYGYTF; CDR3 DNA: TGTGCCAGTAGCGCCCAAGCCTTGACAGGGTATGGCTACACCTTC
J gene: TRBJ2-7; D gene: NA; clone size: NA; V gene: TRBV21-1; CDR3 protein: CASKSRSESSYEQYF; CDR3 DNA: TGTGCCAGCAAAAGTAGGTCGGAGTCGTCCTACGAGCAGTACTTC
J gene: TRBJ1-1; D gene: NA; clone size: NA; V gene: TRBV5-1; CDR3 protein: CASSLDHGDTEAFF; CDR3 DNA: TGCGCCAGCAGCTTGGATCACGGTGACACTGAAGCTTTCTTT
J gene: TRBJ1-1; D gene: NA; clone size: NA; V gene: TRBV28; CDR3 protein: CASSLKTAAEAFF; CDR3 DNA: TGTGCCAGCAGTTTGAAGACAGCCGCTGAAGCTTTCTTT
J gene: TRBJ1-6; D gene: TRBD1; clone size: NA; V gene: TRBV11-2; CDR3 protein: CASSLGRDRASRWNSPLHF; CDR3 DNA: TGTGCCAGCAGCCTGGGGCGGGACAGGGCCTCCCGATGGAATTCACCCCTCCACTTT
J gene: TRBJ1-3; D gene: NA; clone size: NA; V gene: TRBV3-1/TRBV3-2; CDR3 protein: CASSQDYSGNTIYF; CDR3 DNA: TGTGCCAGCAGCCAAGACTACTCTGGAAACACCATATATTTT
J gene: TRBJ1-5; D gene: NA; clone size: NA; V gene: TRBV4-3; CDR3 protein: CASSQDPPTGKAGSYQPQHF; CDR3 DNA: TGCGCCAGCAGCCAAGATCCCCCGACAGGCAAAGCAGGGTCTTATCAGCCCCAGCATTTT
J gene: TRBJ1-4; D gene: TRBD1; clone size: once; V gene: TRBV5-1; CDR3 protein: CASNSRTGQANEKLFF; CDR3 DNA: TGCGCCAGCAACTCTAGGACAGGGCAGGCTAATGAAAAACTGTTTTTT
J gene: TRBJ1-1; D gene: TRBD1; clone size: NA; V gene: TRBV5-3; CDR3 protein: CARSLRGTGGFLNTEAFF; CDR3 DNA: TGTGCCAGAAGCCTTCGAGGGACAGGGGGCTTTTTGAACACTGAAGCTTTCTTT
J gene: TRBJ1-4; D gene: NA; clone size: NA; V gene: TRBV4-3; CDR3 protein: CASSQGFGVVAEKLFF; CDR3 DNA: TGCGCCAGCAGCCAGGGCTTCGGGGTGGTCGCGGAAAAACTGTTTTTT
J gene: TRBJ2-4; D gene: NA; clone size: once; V gene: TRBV28; CDR3 protein: CASSLPSPNIQYF; CDR3 DNA: TGTGCCAGCAGTTTGCCTAGCCCAAACATTCAGTACTTC
J gene: TRBJ2-3; D gene: TRBD1; clone size: NA; V gene: TRBV28; CDR3 protein: CASRGGQGAADTQYF; CDR3 DNA: TGTGCCAGCAGAGGGGGACAGGGGGCCGCAGATACGCAGTATTTT
J gene: TRBJ1-4; D gene: NA; clone size: NA; V gene: TRBV28; CDR3 protein: CASTPMGKEDEKLFF; CDR3 DNA: TGTGCCAGCACCCCGATGGGGAAGGAGGATGAAAAACTGTTTTTT
J gene: TRBJ2-7; D gene: TRBD1; clone size: NA; V gene: TRBV24-1; CDR3 protein: CATSESGGDEQYF; CDR3 DNA: TGTGCCACCAGTGAATCAGGGGGAGACGAGCAGTACTTC
J gene: TRBJ2-7; D gene: TRBD2; clone size: NA; V gene: TRBV6-2/TRBV6-3; CDR3 protein: CASSYHGTSGRRPPYEQYF; CDR3 DNA: TGTGCCAGCAGTTACCATGGGACTAGCGGGAGGCGACCCCCTTACGAGCAGTACTTC
J gene: TRBJ1-4; D gene: NA; clone size: NA; V gene: TRBV27; CDR3 protein: CASSLETGEKLFF; CDR3 DNA: TGTGCCAGCAGTTTGGAGACGGGTGAAAAACTGTTTTTT
J gene: TRBJ2-7; D gene: TRBD2; clone size: once; V gene: TRBV7-2; CDR3 protein: CASSKGLELHEQYF; CDR3 DNA: TGTGCCAGCAGCAAGGGACTAGAGTTACACGAGCAGTACTTC
J gene: TRBJ1-2; D gene: TRBD1; clone size: few; V gene: TRBV6-1; CDR3 protein: CASSERRTGANTF; CDR3 DNA: TGTGCCAGCAGTGAACGACGGACAGGTGCGAACACCTTC
J gene: TRBJ2-1; D gene: NA; clone size: once; V gene: TRBV28; CDR3 protein: CASVPGGQGEQFF; CDR3 DNA: TGTGCCAGCGTACCGGGTGGGCAGGGTGAGCAGTTCTTC
J gene: TRBJ2-7; D gene: NA; clone size: NA; V gene: TRBV9; CDR3 protein: CASSPAGRPYEQYF; CDR3 DNA: TGTGCCAGCAGCCCAGCAGGCAGACCCTACGAGCAGTACTTC
J gene: TRBJ2-5; D gene: TRBD2; clone size: NA; V gene: TRBV10-2; CDR3 protein: CASRRAGPGETQYF; CDR3 DNA: TGCGCCAGCAGAAGAGCGGGGCCTGGAGAGACCCAGTACTTC
J gene: TRBJ1-2; D gene: NA; clone size: NA; V gene: TRBV4-3; CDR3 protein: CASSQSDRPTYGYTF; CDR3 DNA: TGCGCCAGCAGCCAGTCCGACAGGCCTACCTATGGCTACACCTTC
J gene: TRBJ1-3; D gene: NA; clone size: NA; V gene: TRBV7-2; CDR3 protein: CASSLVLGASGNTIYF; CDR3 DNA: TGTGCCAGCAGCTTAGTTCTTGGGGCCTCTGGAAACACCATATATTTT
J gene: TRBJ2-7; D gene: NA; clone size: NA; V gene: TRBV3-1/TRBV3-2; CDR3 protein: CASSLPGEQYF; CDR3 DNA: TGTGCCAGCAGCCTTCCCGGCGAGCAGTACTTC
J gene: TRBJ1-1; D gene: TRBD1; clone size: NA; V gene: TRBV12-3/TRBV12-4; CDR3 protein: CASSFHRGTEAFF; CDR3 DNA: TGTGCCAGCAGTTTTCACAGGGGGACGGAAGCTTTCTTT
J gene: TRBJ1-2; D gene: TRBD1; clone size: NA; V gene: TRBV19; CDR3 protein: CASSTRSGDRGTGYTF; CDR3 DNA: TGTGCCAGTAGCACCCGATCTGGGGACAGGGGAACGGGCTACACCTTC
J gene: TRBJ2-7; D gene: TRBD2; clone size: NA; V gene: TRBV4-1; CDR3 protein: CASSQDSSGLAGYEQYF; CDR3 DNA: TGCGCCAGCAGCCAAGATTCGTCGGGACTAGCGGGGTACGAGCAGTACTTC
J gene: TRBJ1-2; D gene: TRBD1; clone size: NA; V gene: TRBV18; CDR3 protein: CASSPDRAHYGYTF; CDR3 DNA: TGTGCCAGCTCGCCGGACAGGGCCCACTATGGCTACACCTTC
J gene: TRBJ1-1; D gene: TRBD1; clone size: NA; V gene: TRBV25-1; CDR3 protein: CASSGMGQYFEAFF; CDR3 DNA: TGTGCCAGCAGTGGGATGGGACAGTACTTTGAAGCTTTCTTT
J gene: TRBJ2-6; D gene: NA; clone size: NA; V gene: TRBV11-2; CDR3 protein: CASTGANVLTF; CDR3 DNA: TGTGCCAGCACGGGGGCCAACGTCCTGACTTTC
J gene: TRBJ1-2; D gene: NA; clone size: NA; V gene: TRBV6-5; CDR3 protein: CASSYYRTDYGYTF; CDR3 DNA: TGTGCCAGCAGTTATTATCGGACAGACTATGGCTACACCTTC
J gene: TRBJ1-2; D gene: TRBD1; clone size: NA; V gene: TRBV10-3; CDR3 protein: CAISEDRGNGYTF; CDR3 DNA: TGTGCCATCAGTGAGGACAGGGGAAATGGCTACACCTTC
J gene: TRBJ2-7; D gene: TRBD2; clone size: NA; V gene: TRBV7-9; CDR3 protein: CASSHGGTSDPYEQYF; CDR3 DNA: TGTGCCAGCAGCCATGGAGGGACTAGCGATCCCTACGAGCAGTACTTC